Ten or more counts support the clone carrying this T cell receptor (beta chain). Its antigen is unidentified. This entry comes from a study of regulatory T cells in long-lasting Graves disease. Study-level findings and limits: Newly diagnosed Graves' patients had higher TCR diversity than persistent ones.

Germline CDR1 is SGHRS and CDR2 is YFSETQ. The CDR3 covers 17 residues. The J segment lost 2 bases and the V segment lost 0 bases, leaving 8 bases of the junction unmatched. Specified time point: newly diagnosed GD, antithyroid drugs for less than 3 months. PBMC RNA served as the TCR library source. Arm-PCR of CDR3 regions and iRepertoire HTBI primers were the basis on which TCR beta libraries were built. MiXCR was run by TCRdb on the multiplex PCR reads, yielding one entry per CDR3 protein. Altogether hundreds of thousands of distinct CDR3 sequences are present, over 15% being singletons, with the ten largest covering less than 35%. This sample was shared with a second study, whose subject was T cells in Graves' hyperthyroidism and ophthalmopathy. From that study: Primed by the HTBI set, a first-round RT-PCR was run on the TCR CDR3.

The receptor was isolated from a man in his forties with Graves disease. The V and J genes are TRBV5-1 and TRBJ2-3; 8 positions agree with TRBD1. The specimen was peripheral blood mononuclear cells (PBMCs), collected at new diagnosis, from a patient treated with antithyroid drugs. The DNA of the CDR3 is TGCGCCAGCAGCTTGGTACTACAGGGGGACCACACAGATACGCAGTATTTT. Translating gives CASSLVLQGDHTDTQYF.